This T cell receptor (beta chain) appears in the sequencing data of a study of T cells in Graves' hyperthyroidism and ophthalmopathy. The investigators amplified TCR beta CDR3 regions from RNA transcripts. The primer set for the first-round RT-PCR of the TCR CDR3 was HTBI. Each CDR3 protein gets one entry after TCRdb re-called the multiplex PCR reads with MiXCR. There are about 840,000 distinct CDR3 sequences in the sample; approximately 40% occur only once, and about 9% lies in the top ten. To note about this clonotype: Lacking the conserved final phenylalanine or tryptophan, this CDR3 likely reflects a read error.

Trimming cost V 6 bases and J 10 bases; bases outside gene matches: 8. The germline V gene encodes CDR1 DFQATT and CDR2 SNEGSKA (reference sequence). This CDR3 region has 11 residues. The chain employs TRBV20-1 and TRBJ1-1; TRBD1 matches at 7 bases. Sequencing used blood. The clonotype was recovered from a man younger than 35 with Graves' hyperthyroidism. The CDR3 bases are TGCAGTGCCGGACAGGAAGCTGGAGCTTTCCTT. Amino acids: CSAGQEAGAFL.